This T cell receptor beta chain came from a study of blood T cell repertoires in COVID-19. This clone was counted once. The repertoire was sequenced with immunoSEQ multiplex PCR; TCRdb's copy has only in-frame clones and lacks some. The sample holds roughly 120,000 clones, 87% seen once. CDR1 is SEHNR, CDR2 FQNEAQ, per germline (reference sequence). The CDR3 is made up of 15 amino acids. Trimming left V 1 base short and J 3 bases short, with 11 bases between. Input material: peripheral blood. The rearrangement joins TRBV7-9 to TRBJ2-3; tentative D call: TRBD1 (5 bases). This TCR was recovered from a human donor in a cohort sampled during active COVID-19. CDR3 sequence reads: CASSLEGRATDTQYF. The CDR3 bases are TGTGCCAGCAGCTTAGAGGGCAGGGCTACAGATACGCAGTATTTT.